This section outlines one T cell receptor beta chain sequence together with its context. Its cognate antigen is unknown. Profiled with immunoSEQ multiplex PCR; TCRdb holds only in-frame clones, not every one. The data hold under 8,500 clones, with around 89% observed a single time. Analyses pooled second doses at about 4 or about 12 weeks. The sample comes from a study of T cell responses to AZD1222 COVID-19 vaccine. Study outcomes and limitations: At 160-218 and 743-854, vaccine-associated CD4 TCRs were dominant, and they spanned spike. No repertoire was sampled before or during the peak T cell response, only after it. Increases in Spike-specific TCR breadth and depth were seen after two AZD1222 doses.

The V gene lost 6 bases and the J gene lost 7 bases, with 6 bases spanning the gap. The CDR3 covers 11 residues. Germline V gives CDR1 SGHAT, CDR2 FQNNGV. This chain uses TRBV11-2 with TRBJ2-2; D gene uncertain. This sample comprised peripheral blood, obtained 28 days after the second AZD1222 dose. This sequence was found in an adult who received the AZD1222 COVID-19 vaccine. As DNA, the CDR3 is TGTGCCAGCAGGCTCGGCGGGGAGCTGTTTTTT. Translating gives CASRLGGELFF.